The entry below gives a single T cell receptor (beta chain) sequence along with its context. The CDR3 runs 14 residues. Trimming cost V 4 bases and J 8 bases, with 14 bases left between them. Germline CDR1 is KGHDR and CDR2 is SFDVKD. The data derive from a study of blood T cell repertoires in COVID-19. Turning to the study itself: The origin of the acute and convalescent COVID-19 samples was the United States, Italy and Spain. From T cells, B-cell-depleted T cells, or PBMCs came the material, which was cDNA or gDNA.

Per the study methods: Estimation of nucleated cell counts was performed using reference gene primer amplification. Only in-frame clones appear in the TCRdb table, and some are missing; sequencing was by immunoSEQ multiplex PCR. V and J calls and clone size are those listed in that table; D and trimming were worked out from the DNA. The sample lists 20,000 to 25,000 clones, 80% to 90% occurring once. The chain joins TRBV24-1 to TRBJ2-1, with a tentative D call TRBD2 (6 bases). The receptor was isolated from a human donor with acute or convalescent COVID-19. The donor label of this sample is uncertain. Sequencing input: peripheral blood. The CDR3 DNA reads TGTGCCACCAGTGACCCCCGGGGGTCCGATGAGCAGTTCTTC. Translated: CATSDPRGSDEQFF.